Following are 22 T cell receptor beta chains from one sample sequenced in a study of blood T cell repertoires in COVID-19. TCRdb's copy holds only in-frame clones and misses some; the assay was immunoSEQ multiplex PCR. Found here are hundreds of thousands of clones, roughly nine tenths of them singletons; the top ten hold roughly 8%. The sample consisted of peripheral blood. These receptors were obtained from a woman in her forties or fifties with COVID-19, enrolled during active disease.

This rearrangement joins TRBV5-1 to TRBJ1-1; no definite D call. V lost 2 bases and J lost 1, with 9 bases in between. This CDR3 is 14 amino acids long. The V gene's germline CDR1 is SGHRS and CDR2 YFSETQ. DNA for the CDR3: TGCGCCAGCAGCTTTGGGCAGAGGAACACTGAAGCTTTCTTT. It encodes CASSFGQRNTEAFF.

The gene calls are TRBV2 and TRBJ1-1; D possibly corresponds to TRBD1 (5 bases). V was trimmed by 6 bases and J by 4 bases, leaving 12 bases between them. This CDR3 spans 13 amino acids. In germline, CDR1 is SNHLY, CDR2 FYNNEI. The CDR3 bases are TGTGCCAGCAGGGAGGGGAGGTCCACTGAAGCTTTCTTT. As protein: CASREGRSTEAFF.

The chain recombines TRBV24-1 with TRBJ1-2, with 7 bases matching TRBD1. There are 15 residues in the CDR3. The V segment lost 3 bases and the J segment 4 bases; nucleotides outside the gene matches: 7. Germline CDR1 is KGHDR and CDR2 is SFDVKD. This CDR3 is CATSDRDRDGYGYTF. In DNA, the CDR3 is TGTGCCACCAGTGATCGTGACAGGGACGGCTATGGCTACACCTTC.

The CDR3 DNA sequence: TGTGCCAGCAGCTTAACACTACTCCCCTACGAGCAGTACTTC. Its translation is CASSLTLLPYEQYF. V usage is TRBV7-9 and J usage is TRBJ2-7, with unresolved D. V was cut by 2 bases and J by 2 bases, with 10 bases left in between. The germline CDR1 and CDR2 sequences are SEHNR and FQNEAQ (reference sequence). The CDR3 is made up of 14 amino acids.

The chain employs TRBV5-6 and TRBJ1-4; D remains ambiguous. The CDR3 has 15 residues. The ends were cut back, 0 bases at V and 8 bases at J, with 14 bases in the middle. In germline, CDR1 is SGHDT, CDR2 YYEEEE. In DNA, the CDR3 is TGTGCCAGCAGCTTGGGTGCTCTGGGAGCCGAAAAACTGTTTTTT. Translated, it gives CASSLGALGAEKLFF. Full variable domain (missing parts from reference TRBV5-6 and TRBJ1-4): DAGVTQSPTHLIKTRGQQVTLRCSPKSGHDTVSWYQQALGQGPQFIFQYYEEEERQRGNFPDRFSGHQFPNYSSELNVNALLLGDSALYLCASSLGALGAEKLFFGSGTQLSVL.

The rearrangement uses TRBV6-6 and TRBJ2-2; D may be TRBD2 (7 bases). V was shortened by 3 bases and J by 7 bases, with 15 bases between the two germline ends. Germline CDR1 and CDR2: MNHNY and SVGAGI (reference sequence). The CDR3 has 15 amino acids. The CDR3 DNA sequence: TGTGCCAGCAGTTATCCGGGGGGCCAAGGCGGGGAGCTGTTTTTT. Translated: CASSYPGGQGGELFF.

The chain carries TRBV5-1 and TRBJ2-3; D gene unclear. The CDR3 is 13 residues long. V was shortened by 1 base and J by 5 bases, with 8 bases between the two germline ends. The germline CDR1 and CDR2 sequences are SGHRS and YFSETQ. CDR3 amino acids: CASSLYSGDTQYF. The CDR3 coding sequence is TGCGCCAGCAGCTTGTACAGTGGAGATACGCAGTATTTT.

This chain links TRBV6-5 with TRBJ1-2; D perhaps matches TRBD1 (5 bases). The CDR3 spans 16 residues. Germline V gene lookup returns CDR1 MNHEY and CDR2 SVGAGI. V shed 2 bases and J shed 6 bases, with 19 bases lying between them. In DNA form, the CDR3 reads TGTGCCAGCAGTTACAGGGGCCCCACCCTGGACGATGGCTACACCTTC. This codes for CASSYRGPTLDDGYTF.

This clone was seen just once. The chain recombines TRBV5-1 with TRBJ2-2; 10 nucleotides agree with TRBD1. The CDR3 has 15 amino acids. J lost 7 bases, V lost 7 bases, and 10 bases had no gene match. CDR1 SGHRS and CDR2 YFSETQ come from the germline V gene. The CDR3 loop is CASARDRGGNGELFF. CDR3 sequence (DNA): TGCGCCAGCGCCCGGGACAGGGGAGGTAACGGGGAGCTGTTTTTT.

The chain has TRBV28 and TRBJ1-6, with 10 bases lining up with TRBD1. The CDR3 is 14 residues long. Germline V CDR1 and CDR2: MDHEN, SYDVKM. The V gene end was trimmed by 7 bases and the J gene end by 7 bases; junction bases not matched to a gene: 4. The CDR3 sequence is CASKKTGGNSPLHF. The CDR3 nucleotides read TGTGCCAGCAAGAAGACAGGGGGCAATTCACCCCTCCACTTT.

This chain links TRBV6-5 with TRBJ2-7; 11 bases map to TRBD2. Trimming cost V 8 bases and J 1 base; bases outside gene matches: 7. The germline V gene has CDR1 MNHEY and CDR2 SVGAGI. There are 15 residues in the CDR3. The DNA for the CDR3 is TGTGCCAGCTCCCGATCTAGCGGGGGGTCCTACGAGCAGTACTTC. Translation gives CASSRSSGGSYEQYF.

The table lists this clone with a count of one. V usage is TRBV7-8 and J usage is TRBJ1-2; the match to TRBD1 covers 9 bases. V lost 5 bases, J lost 4 bases, and 5 bases stayed unmatched. This CDR3 has 14 residues. The germline V gene has CDR1 SGHVS and CDR2 FQNEAQ. The CDR3 nucleotides are TGTGCCAGCAGCCTCTCGGACAGGGGCTATGGCTACACCTTC. This codes for CASSLSDRGYGYTF.

The V and J genes are TRBV27 and TRBJ2-7; 7 bases are a match to TRBD1. V shed 5 bases and J 0 bases; nucleotides not matched to a gene: 7. This CDR3 contains 15 residues. The germline V gene has CDR1 MNHEY and CDR2 SMNVEV (reference sequence). CDR3 coding DNA: TGTGCCAGCAGTCCTGGGACAGTTTTCTCCTACGAGCAGTACTTC. Its protein product is CASSPGTVFSYEQYF.

CDR3 in amino acids: CASSFIGSGETQYF. CDR3 bases: TGTGCCAGCAGTTTTATCGGATCCGGGGAGACCCAGTACTTC. The chain joins TRBV28 to TRBJ2-5; D unclear. Trimming removed 3 bases at V and 5 bases at J, with 13 bases between. CDR3 length: 14 amino acids. CDR1 MDHEN and CDR2 SYDVKM come from the germline V gene.

The chain employs TRBV6-4 and TRBJ2-1; 12 bases match TRBD2. V trimming: 2 bases; J trimming: 7 bases; junction bases outside the gene matches: 9. The germline CDR1 and CDR2 sequences are MRHNA and SNTAGT. This CDR3 comprises 17 residues. The DNA for the CDR3 is TGTGCCAGCAGTGACGGGGCTAGCGGGGGGGCCAAGAATGAGCAGTTCTTC. Its protein product is CASSDGASGGAKNEQFF.

This chain connects TRBV5-1 to TRBJ1-1; D possibly corresponds to TRBD1 (5 bases). Trimming removed 0 bases from V and 5 bases from J, with 14 bases in between. This CDR3 region has 15 residues. Germline values: CDR1 SGHRS, CDR2 YFSETQ. The CDR3 here is CASSLAAGRGTEAFF. The CDR3 coding sequence is TGCGCCAGCAGCTTGGCCGCAGGGCGGGGGACTGAAGCTTTCTTT.

V usage is TRBV19 and J usage is TRBJ2-3; TRBD2 aligns across 11 bases. Germline V lookup: CDR1 LNHDA, CDR2 SQIVND (reference sequence). This CDR3 has 16 amino acids. V lost 3 bases and J lost 1; bases outside the gene matches: 3. This chain's CDR3 is CASSIWGLAGTDTQYF. In DNA, the CDR3 is TGTGCCAGTAGTATTTGGGGACTAGCGGGCACAGATACGCAGTATTTT.

V gene TRBV3-1 (or the pseudogene TRBV3-2) combines with J gene TRBJ1-4; perhaps TRBD1 as D (6 bases). This CDR3 region has 17 residues. The germline V and J ends were trimmed by 0 bases and 8 bases, with 19 bases remaining between them. CDR1 is LGHDT and CDR2 is YNNKEL in the germline V gene (reference sequence). CDR3 bases: TGTGCCAGCAGCCAAGATAGATTGGACAGCCCCAGGGAAAAACTGTTTTTT. It encodes CASSQDRLDSPREKLFF.

V usage is TRBV12-5 and J usage is TRBJ1-1; D gene ambiguous. CDR3 length equals 15 residues. The V gene's germline CDR1 is LGHNT and CDR2 FRNRAP. V was shortened by 1 base and J by 0 bases, with 9 bases between the two germline ends. The CDR3 nucleotides are TGTGCTAGTGGTTTGGGGCGAGGAATGAACACTGAAGCTTTCTTT. Translated, it gives CASGLGRGMNTEAFF.

The chain combines TRBV2 with TRBJ2-1, with 13 bases fitting TRBD2. V gave up 9 bases and J gave up 6 bases; unmatched junction bases: 8. Germline V gives CDR1 SNHLY, CDR2 FYNNEI. This CDR3 region has 15 residues. CDR3 DNA sequence: TGTGCCAGTTCGGGACTAGCGGGGAGTGGCAATGAGCAGTTCTTC. Translated: CASSGLAGSGNEQFF.

V and J are TRBV5-4 and TRBJ1-1; perhaps TRBD1 as D (5 bases). V gave up 4 bases and J gave up 2 bases, with 12 bases separating them. In germline, CDR1 is SGHNT, CDR2 YYREEE (reference sequence). The CDR3 covers 14 residues. The CDR3 protein is CASSRSTANTEAFF. As DNA, the CDR3 is TGTGCCAGCAGCCGATCGACAGCAAACACTGAAGCTTTCTTT.

V gene TRBV3-1 (or the pseudogene TRBV3-2) combines with J gene TRBJ1-2; the D gene is possibly TRBD1 (5 bases). Trimming shortened V by 4 bases and J by 6 bases, and 15 bases separated the two germline ends. CDR1 and CDR2 from the germline V gene are LGHDT and YNNKEL (reference sequence). This CDR3 contains 14 residues. The CDR3 here is CASSPNPGSNGYTF. The CDR3 DNA reads TGTGCCAGCAGCCCTAATCCAGGGTCTAATGGCTACACCTTC.